These T cell receptor beta chains were read from a single sample in a study of shared clonotypes between healthy human individuals. Assay used: immunoSEQ multiplex PCR; TCRdb lists only in-frame clones, some missing. The repertoire holds fewer than 1.6 million clones, 98% to 99% seen once, with 0.3% to 0.45% in the top ten. The sequencing sample was made of naive CD4+ T cells sorted from blood. These receptors were taken from a man aged 30-40 years in good health. Both conserved end residues are trimmed from each CDR3. Fields, in order: J gene, V gene, CDR3 protein.

TRBJ1-4 | TRBV10-3 | AISGNRGSGEKLF
TRBJ1-1 | TRBV29-1 | SAAGRMNTEAF
TRBJ2-4 | TRBV28 | ASSVPGTGVKNIQY
TRBJ2-1 | TRBV11-3 | ASSLRTGREQF
TRBJ1-1 | TRBV6-5 | ASSQNRVLGTEAF
TRBJ1-5 | TRBV5-4 | ASSWGTGVNQPQH
TRBJ2-7 | TRBV29-1 | SVKQEVAYEQY
TRBJ1-2 | TRBV19 | ASSYGVFT
TRBJ1-2 | TRBV7-2 | ASSSDGQGPGYT
TRBJ2-7 | TRBV5-5 | ASSQHPAGYEQY
TRBJ2-2 | TRBV5-4 | ASSGRTLGKTGELF
TRBJ2-1 | TRBV18 | ASSQQGVSYNEQF
TRBJ1-5 | TRBV30 | AWSGGWEQPQH
TRBJ1-2 | TRBV11-2 | ASSRSRGEPYGYT
TRBJ1-2 | TRBV9 | ASSGTGGYGYT
TRBJ2-1 | TRBV25-1 | ASSVRAGVLFSDEQF
TRBJ1-5 | TRBV27 | ASSLSTTGANQPQH
TRBJ2-1 | TRBV29-1 | SVDLAGYNEQF
TRBJ2-2 | TRBV9 | ASSVVSGGTGELF
TRBJ2-1 | TRBV9 | ASSVAVRGWGEQF
TRBJ1-5 | TRBV10-3 | AISVQGANQPQH
TRBJ2-7 | TRBV28 | ASSAPIAGGPYEQY
TRBJ2-3 | TRBV18 | ASSPPVPDTQY
TRBJ2-7 | TRBV6-4 | ASSEGLAGTYEQY
TRBJ1-4 | TRBV6-5 | ASSEQGNGEKLF
TRBJ2-7 | TRBV6-5 | ASRGPYEQY
TRBJ2-3 | TRBV19 | ASSVQRGDTQY
TRBJ1-5 | TRBV7-5 | VRSLRQGCQPQH
TRBJ2-7 | TRBV5-5 | ASSPWTAAPYEQY
TRBJ2-7 | TRBV2 | ASSADRPYEQY
TRBJ1-1 | TRBV4-3 | ASSQKMNTEAF
TRBJ2-2 | TRBV25-1 | ASSAVSEELF
TRBJ2-7 | TRBV4-1 | ASTQGPQGIGEQY
TRBJ2-5 | TRBV5-5 | ASISMGAGVGQETQY
TRBJ2-5 | TRBV5-1 | ASSSIVLAGSGLRETQY
TRBJ1-1 | TRBV5-1 | ASSSTTKRATEAF